These T cell receptor beta chains were read from a single sample in a study of T cell changes during pregnancy in multiple sclerosis. TCRdb keeps only in-frame clones here, not all; method: immunoSEQ multiplex PCR. The sample includes tens of thousands of clones, roughly nine tenths of them seen just once. The specimen was peripheral blood, collected in the third trimester of pregnancy. Receptors were obtained from a female donor with multiple sclerosis, enrolled in a pregnancy study. The CDR3 runs from the conserved cysteine through the conserved F or W. Fields, in order: V gene, J gene, D gene, CDR3 protein. D genes are given only for firm matches.

TRBV10-3	TRBJ2-3	TRBD1	CAISGDRGLDTQYF
TRBV25-1	TRBJ1-3	TRBD1	CASSEDRVGGNTIYF
TRBV6-6	TRBJ2-5	TRBD2	CASSSGLAGGETQYF
TRBV14	TRBJ2-7	-	CTSSRSAGFGYEQYF
TRBV5-1	TRBJ2-3	-	CASSSAEGPYRVDTQYF
TRBV5-1	TRBJ2-2	-	CASSLLRAGELFF
TRBV27	TRBJ2-7	-	CASSIRGGNYEQYF
TRBV10-3	TRBJ2-7	-	CAISEFPNKASYEQYF
TRBV11-2	TRBJ2-5	TRBD2	CASAPREGVSQETQYF
TRBV9	TRBJ2-5	TRBD2	CASSSGRVETQYF
TRBV27	TRBJ1-4	-	CASKPTIRGFSEKLFF
TRBV5-5	TRBJ1-1	TRBD1	CASSSGQARSILNTEAFF
TRBV6-5	TRBJ2-5	TRBD2	CASSYSTSGKETQYF
TRBV6-1	TRBJ2-7	TRBD1	CATVRTGVHEQYF
TRBV9	TRBJ2-1	TRBD1	CASSVVGTGWYEQFF
TRBV4-1	TRBJ1-2	TRBD1	CASSHPGTGGRNYGYTF
TRBV6-6	TRBJ2-1	TRBD2	CASSPSGGDEQFF
TRBV5-6	TRBJ1-2	-	CASSLRAGISGYTF
TRBV4-2	TRBJ2-2	TRBD2	CASSQDDGSGRTGELFF
TRBV21-1	TRBJ2-7	-	CASSKAQGYSSYEQYF